The rows below give T cell receptor beta chains drawn from one sample of a study of T cells in Graves' hyperthyroidism and ophthalmopathy. TCRdb independently ran MiXCR on the multiplex PCR reads; one entry per CDR3 protein. Found here are approximately 330,000 distinct CDR3 sequences, roughly 23% of them singletons; the top ten hold around 45%. Specimen: blood. The origin of the receptors is a woman in her forties or fifties with Graves' hyperthyroidism. The CDR3 runs from the conserved cysteine through the conserved F or W. A D gene is named only where the DNA matches it firmly. For some rows the clone size is stated as once, few or many, or as a class when expanded; others skip it.

TRBJ1-1,TRBD1,TRBV7-8,many,CASSLGTGVGTEAFF,TGTGCCAGCAGCTTAGGTACAGGGGTGGGCACTGAAGCTTTCTTT
TRBJ2-3,TRBD2,TRBV10-3,many,CAISESGLAGTRDTQYF,TGTGCCATCAGTGAGTCGGGACTAGCGGGAACAAGGGATACGCAGTATTTT
TRBJ1-2,-,TRBV2,many,CASRLDSNYGYTF,TGTGCCAGCAGATTGGACAGTAACTATGGCTACACCTTC
TRBJ2-5,-,TRBV5-1,few,CASSLAGQGKVRETQYF,TGCGCCAGCAGCTTGGCGGGGCAGGGGAAGGTACGAGAGACCCAGTACTTC
TRBJ2-1,TRBD2,TRBV12-5,many,CASGSSGRTHNEQFF,TGTGCTAGTGGCTCCAGCGGGAGGACCCACAATGAGCAGTTCTTC
TRBJ2-2,-,TRBV15,-,CATTEGQRGLFF,TGTGCCACCACCGAGGGGCAGCGAGGGCTGTTTTTT
TRBJ2-7,TRBD2,TRBV3-1,few,CASGGTSGSGEQYF,TGTGCCAGCGGCGGGACTAGCGGTTCCGGCGAGCAGTACTTC
TRBJ1-2,-,TRBV4-2,many,CASSQDGQKTYGYTF,TGTGCCAGCAGCCAAGACGGGCAGAAAACCTATGGCTACACCTTC
TRBJ2-3,-,TRBV27,many,CASSLMGGPTDTQYF,TGTGCCAGCAGTTTAATGGGGGGTCCCACAGATACGCAGTATTTT
TRBJ2-7,TRBD1,TRBV12-3/TRBV12-4,many,CASSFGQELSYEQYF,TGTGCCAGCAGTTTCGGACAGGAGCTATCCTACGAGCAGTACTTC
TRBJ2-7,-,TRBV7-9,many,CASSFRQGSEQYF,TGTGCCAGCAGCTTCCGGCAGGGGTCCGAGCAGTACTTC
TRBJ1-1,-,TRBV19,-,CASLRGAEAFF,TGTGCCAGTCTACGTGGGGCTGAAGCTTTCTTT
TRBJ1-1,TRBD1,TRBV28,-,CASGDRVYTEAFF,TGTGCCAGCGGAGACAGGGTGTACACTGAAGCTTTCTTT
TRBJ2-3,TRBD2,TRBV9,-,CASSTRGLAASTDTQYF,TGTGCCAGCAGCACGAGGGGACTAGCGGCTAGCACAGATACGCAGTATTTT
TRBJ2-5,-,TRBV5-1,-,CASSPLGVLARKQETQYF,TGCGCCAGCAGCCCATTGGGGGTCCTAGCGCGCAAGCAAGAGACCCAGTACTTC
TRBJ2-1,TRBD2,TRBV7-9,many,CASSLVLGSASGGSSYNEQFF,TGTGCCAGCAGCTTAGTCTTGGGGAGTGCTAGCGGGGGAAGCTCCTACAATGAGCAGTTCTTC
TRBJ2-1,TRBD1,TRBV27,few,CASSFVRGRAWNEQFF,TGTGCCAGCAGTTTTGTCAGGGGGCGCGCGTGGAATGAGCAGTTCTTC
TRBJ1-5,TRBD1,TRBV19,-,CATTGVDNQPQHF,TGTGCCACGACAGGGGTCGACAATCAGCCCCAGCATTTT
TRBJ1-5,TRBD1,TRBV6-1,many,CASSQRTGISNQPQHF,TGTGCCAGCAGTCAGCGGACAGGGATAAGCAATCAGCCCCAGCATTTT
TRBJ1-1,-,TRBV14,few,CASSPLIGQGNTEAFF,TGTGCCAGCAGCCCCCTTATAGGGCAGGGGAACACTGAAGCTTTCTTT
TRBJ2-1,TRBD1,TRBV2,many,CASRGTGGAFNEQFF,TGTGCCAGCAGGGGGACAGGGGGCGCATTCAATGAGCAGTTCTTC
TRBJ1-1,TRBD1,TRBV28,many,CASSFRGDGGATTEAFF,TGTGCCAGCAGTTTCAGGGGGGACGGGGGCGCAACCACTGAAGCTTTCTTT
TRBJ2-5,TRBD1,TRBV7-9,-,CASSLATGVQETQYF,TGTGCCAGCAGCTTAGCGACAGGGGTACAAGAGACCCAGTACTTC
TRBJ1-6,-,TRBV10-2,many,CASSALGVMGSSYNSPLHF,TGCGCCAGCAGTGCGCTTGGGGTCATGGGGAGCTCCTATAATTCACCCCTCCACTTT
TRBJ1-4,-,TRBV7-6,-,CASSSQEEKLFF,TGTGCCAGCAGCTCCCAGGAGGAAAAACTGTTTTTT
TRBJ2-3,-,TRBV20-1,many,CSASVGGGDTQYF,TGCAGTGCTAGTGTGGGGGGTGGAGATACGCAGTATTTT
TRBJ1-2,TRBD1,TRBV5-5,many,CASSFQGAADNGYTF,TGTGCCAGCAGCTTTCAGGGGGCAGCCGACAATGGCTACACCTTC
TRBJ2-2,-,TRBV12-3/TRBV12-4,many,CASSQIGANTGELFF,TGTGCCAGCAGCCAGATAGGTGCGAACACCGGGGAGCTGTTTTTT
TRBJ2-3,TRBD1,TRBV29-1,few,CSGDSHYTDTQYF,TGCAGCGGGGACAGCCATTACACAGATACGCAGTATTTT
TRBJ2-3,-,TRBV29-1,-,CSVEDRGPLGTQYF,TGCAGCGTTGAAGACCGGGGCCCGCTGGGTACGCAGTATTTT
TRBJ1-5,TRBD1,TRBV28,many,CASRPTGRVQPQHF,TGTGCCAGCAGACCGACAGGGCGGGTTCAGCCCCAGCATTTT
TRBJ1-2,TRBD1,TRBV27,-,CASSISWDSVQGYTF,TGTGCCAGCAGTATAAGTTGGGACAGTGTACAAGGCTACACCTTC
TRBJ2-1,-,TRBV29-1,many,CSVPGTYSYNEQFF,TGCAGCGTCCCCGGGACATACTCCTACAATGAGCAGTTCTTC
TRBJ1-1,-,TRBV18,few,CASFTTEVNTEAFF,TGTGCCAGCTTCACTACAGAAGTGAACACTGAAGCTTTCTTT
TRBJ1-5,-,TRBV15,-,CATSRLAVSGYSNQPRHF,TGTGCCACCAGCAGACTTGCAGTATCGGGATATAGCAATCAGCCCCGGCATTTT
TRBJ1-5,-,TRBV5-1,-,CASSLGQSQPQHF,TGCGCCAGCAGCTTGGGACAGAGTCAGCCCCAGCATTTT
TRBJ2-2,TRBD2,TRBV20-1,many,CSVLAANTGELFF,TGCAGTGTCCTAGCGGCGAACACCGGGGAGCTGTTTTTT
TRBJ2-1,TRBD2,TRBV5-1,many,CASSASGPYNEQFF,TGCGCCAGCAGCGCTAGCGGGCCGTACAATGAGCAGTTCTTC
TRBJ2-7,-,TRBV6-1,many,CASSEVGRSYEQYF,TGTGCCAGCAGTGAAGTCGGCAGATCCTACGAGCAGTACTTC
TRBJ1-5,TRBD1,TRBV6-1,many,CASSGTGLNQPQHF,TGTGCCTCATCCGGGACAGGTCTCAATCAGCCCCAGCATTTT
TRBJ2-2,TRBD2,TRBV19,few,CASRLAGVTGELFF,TGTGCCAGCCGACTAGCGGGAGTCACCGGGGAGCTGTTTTTT
TRBJ1-6,-,TRBV5-5,-,CASRQGVGSSYNSPLHF,TGTGCCAGCAGACAGGGTGTGGGGAGCTCCTATAATTCACCCCTCCACTTT
TRBJ1-1,-,TRBV10-2,few,CASSELGGGEAFF,TGCGCCAGCAGTGAGCTCGGGGGGGGTGAAGCTTTCTTT
TRBJ2-1,TRBD1,TRBV7-3,many,CASSSRSGGAFHNEQFF,TGTGCCAGCAGCTCTCGTTCAGGGGGCGCCTTTCACAATGAGCAGTTCTTC
TRBJ2-7,TRBD1,TRBV20-1,-,CSASGTGSYEQYF,TGCAGTGCTAGCGGGACAGGGTCCTACGAGCAGTACTTC
TRBJ2-3,TRBD1,TRBV9,-,CASSGQGGIADTQYF,TGTGCCAGCAGCGGACAGGGGGGCATCGCAGATACGCAGTATTTT
TRBJ1-4,TRBD1,TRBV29-1,many,CSAYSRTGREKLFF,TGCAGCGCATACTCCAGGACAGGGCGCGAAAAACTGTTTTTT
TRBJ1-2,-,TRBV7-9,few,CASSFRQAGYGYTF,TGTGCCAGCAGCTTTAGACAGGCAGGCTATGGCTACACCTTC
TRBJ1-5,-,TRBV18,many,CASSPGSGNQPQHF,TGTGCCAGCTCACCAGGTTCCGGAAATCAGCCCCAGCATTTT
TRBJ2-5,-,TRBV10-3,-,CAISETSRETQYF,TGTGCCATCAGTGAGACTAGCAGAGAGACCCAGTACTTC